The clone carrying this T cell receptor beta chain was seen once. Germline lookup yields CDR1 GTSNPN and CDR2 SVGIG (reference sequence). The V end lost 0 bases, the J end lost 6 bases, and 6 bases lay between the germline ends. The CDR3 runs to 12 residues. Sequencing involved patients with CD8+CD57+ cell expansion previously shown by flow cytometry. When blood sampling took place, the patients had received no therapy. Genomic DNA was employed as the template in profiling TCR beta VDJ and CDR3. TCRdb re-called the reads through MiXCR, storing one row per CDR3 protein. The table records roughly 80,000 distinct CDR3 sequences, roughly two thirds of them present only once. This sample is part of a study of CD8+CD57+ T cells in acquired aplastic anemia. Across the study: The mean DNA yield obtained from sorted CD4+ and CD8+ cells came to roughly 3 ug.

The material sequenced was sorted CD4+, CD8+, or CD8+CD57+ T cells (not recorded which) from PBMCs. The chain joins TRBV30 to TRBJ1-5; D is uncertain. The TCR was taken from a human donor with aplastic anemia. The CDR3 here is CAWSVGFQPQHF. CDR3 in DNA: TGTGCCTGGAGTGTAGGGTTTCAGCCCCAGCATTTT. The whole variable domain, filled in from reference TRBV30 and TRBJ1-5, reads SQTIHQWPATLVQPVGSPLSLECTVEGTSNPNLYWYRQAAGRGLQLLFYSVGIGQISSEVPQNLSASRPQDRQFILSSKKLLLSDSGFYLCAWSVGFQPQHFGDGTRLSIL.